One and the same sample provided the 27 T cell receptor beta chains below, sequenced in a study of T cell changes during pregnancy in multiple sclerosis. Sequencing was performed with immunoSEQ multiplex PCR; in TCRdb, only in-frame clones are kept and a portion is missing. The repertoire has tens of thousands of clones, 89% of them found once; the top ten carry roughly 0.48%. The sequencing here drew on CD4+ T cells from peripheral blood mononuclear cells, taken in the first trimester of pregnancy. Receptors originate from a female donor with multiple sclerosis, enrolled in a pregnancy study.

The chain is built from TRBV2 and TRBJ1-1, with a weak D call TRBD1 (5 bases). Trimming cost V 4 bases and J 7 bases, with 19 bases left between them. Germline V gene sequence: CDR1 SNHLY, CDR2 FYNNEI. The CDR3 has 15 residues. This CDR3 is CASSGTVAGMGEAFF. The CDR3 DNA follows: TGTGCCAGCAGTGGGACCGTTGCAGGGATGGGTGAAGCTTTCTTT.

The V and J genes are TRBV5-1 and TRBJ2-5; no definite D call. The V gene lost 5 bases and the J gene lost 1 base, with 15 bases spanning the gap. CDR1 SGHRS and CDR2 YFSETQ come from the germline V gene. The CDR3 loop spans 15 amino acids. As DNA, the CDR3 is TGCGCCAGCAGTCACGTGTTCCGGGTCCAAGAGACCCAGTACTTC. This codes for CASSHVFRVQETQYF. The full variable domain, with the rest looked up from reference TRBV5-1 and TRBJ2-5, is KAGVTQTPRYLIKTRGQQVTLSCSPISGHRSVSWYQQTPGQGLQFLFEYFSETQRNKGNFPGRFSGRQFSNSRSEMNVSTLELGDSALYLCASSHVFRVQETQYFGPGTRLLVL.

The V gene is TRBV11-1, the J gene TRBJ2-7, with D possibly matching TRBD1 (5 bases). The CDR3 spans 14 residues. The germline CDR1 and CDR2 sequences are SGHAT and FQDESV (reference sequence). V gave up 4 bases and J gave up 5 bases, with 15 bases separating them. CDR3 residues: CASSSQGIHHEQYF. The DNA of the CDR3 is TGTGCCAGCAGCTCCCAGGGAATCCACCACGAGCAGTACTTC.

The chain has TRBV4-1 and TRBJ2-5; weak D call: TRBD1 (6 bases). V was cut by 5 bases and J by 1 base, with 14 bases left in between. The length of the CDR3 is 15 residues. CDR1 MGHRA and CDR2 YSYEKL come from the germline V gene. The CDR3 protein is CASSSWGQVQETQYF. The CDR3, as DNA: TGCGCCAGCAGCTCGTGGGGGCAGGTCCAAGAGACCCAGTACTTC.

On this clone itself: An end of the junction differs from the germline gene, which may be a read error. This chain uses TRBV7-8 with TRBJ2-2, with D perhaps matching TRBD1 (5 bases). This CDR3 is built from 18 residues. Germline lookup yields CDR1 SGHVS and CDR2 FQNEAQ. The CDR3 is CASSLVTTAVANAGELFF. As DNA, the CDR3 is TGTGCCAGCAGCTTAGTCACGACAGCAGTGGCGAACGCCGGGGAGCTGTTTTTT.

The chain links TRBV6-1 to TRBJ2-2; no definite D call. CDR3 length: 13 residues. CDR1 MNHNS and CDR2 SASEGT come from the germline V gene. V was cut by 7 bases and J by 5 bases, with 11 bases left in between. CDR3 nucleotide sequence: TGTGCCAGCACTAGATCTGATACCGGGGAGCTGTTTTTT. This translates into CASTRSDTGELFF.

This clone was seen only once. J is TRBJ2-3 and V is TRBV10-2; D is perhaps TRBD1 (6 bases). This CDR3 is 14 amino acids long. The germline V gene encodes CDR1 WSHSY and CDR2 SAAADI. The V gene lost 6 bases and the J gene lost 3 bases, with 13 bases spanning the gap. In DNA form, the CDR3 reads TGCGCCAGCAGCGGGACATACGCTACAGATACGCAGTATTTT. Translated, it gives CASSGTYATDTQYF.

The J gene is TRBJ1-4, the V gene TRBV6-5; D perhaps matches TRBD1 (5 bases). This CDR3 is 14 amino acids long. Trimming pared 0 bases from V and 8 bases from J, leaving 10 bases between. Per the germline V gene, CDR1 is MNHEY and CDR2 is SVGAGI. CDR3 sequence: CASSYSGVWEKLFF. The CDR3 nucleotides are TGTGCCAGCAGTTACTCAGGGGTTTGGGAAAAACTGTTTTTT.

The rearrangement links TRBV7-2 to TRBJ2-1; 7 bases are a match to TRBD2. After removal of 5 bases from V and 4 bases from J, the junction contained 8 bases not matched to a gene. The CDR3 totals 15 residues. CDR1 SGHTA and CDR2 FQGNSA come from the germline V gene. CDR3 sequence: CASSPRGGDYNEQFF. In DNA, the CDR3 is TGTGCCAGCAGCCCCCGGGGAGGGGATTACAATGAGCAGTTCTTC.

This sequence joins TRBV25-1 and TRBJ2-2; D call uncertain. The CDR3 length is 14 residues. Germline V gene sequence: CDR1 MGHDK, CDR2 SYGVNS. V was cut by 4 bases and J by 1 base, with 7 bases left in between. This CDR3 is CASSVSGNTGELFF. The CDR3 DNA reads TGTGCCAGCAGTGTCTCGGGGAACACCGGGGAGCTGTTTTTT.

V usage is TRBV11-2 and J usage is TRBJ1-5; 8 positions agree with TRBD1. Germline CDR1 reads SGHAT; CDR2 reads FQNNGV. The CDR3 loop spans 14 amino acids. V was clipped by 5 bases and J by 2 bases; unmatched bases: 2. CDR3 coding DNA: TGTGCCAGCAGCCCAGGGGGCGGCAATCAGCCCCAGCATTTT. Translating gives CASSPGGGNQPQHF. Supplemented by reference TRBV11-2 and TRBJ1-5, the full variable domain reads EAGVAQSPRYKIIEKRQSVAFWCNPISGHATLYWYQQILGQGPKLLIQFQNNGVVDDSQLPKDRFSAERLKGVDSTLKIQPAKLEDSAVYLCASSPGGGNQPQHFGDGTRLSIL.

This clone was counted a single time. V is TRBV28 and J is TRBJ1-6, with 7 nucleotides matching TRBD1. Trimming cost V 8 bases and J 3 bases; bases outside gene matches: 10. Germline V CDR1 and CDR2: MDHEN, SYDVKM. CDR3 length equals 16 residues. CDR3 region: CASLKQGNFYNSPLHF. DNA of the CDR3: TGTGCCAGCTTAAAACAGGGGAACTTCTATAATTCACCCCTCCACTTT.

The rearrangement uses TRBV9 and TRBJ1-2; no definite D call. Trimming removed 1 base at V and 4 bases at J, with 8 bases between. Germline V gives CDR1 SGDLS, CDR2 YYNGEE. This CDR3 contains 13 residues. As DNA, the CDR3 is TGTGCCAGCAGCGTAATACCGGGCTATGGCTACACCTTC. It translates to CASSVIPGYGYTF.

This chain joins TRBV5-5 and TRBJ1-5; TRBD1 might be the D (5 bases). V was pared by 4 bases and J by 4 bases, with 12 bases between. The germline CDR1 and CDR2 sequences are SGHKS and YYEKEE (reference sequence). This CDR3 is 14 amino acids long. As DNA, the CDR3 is TGTGCCAGCAGCCGCGGCAGGGTTAATCAGCCCCAGCATTTT. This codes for CASSRGRVNQPQHF.

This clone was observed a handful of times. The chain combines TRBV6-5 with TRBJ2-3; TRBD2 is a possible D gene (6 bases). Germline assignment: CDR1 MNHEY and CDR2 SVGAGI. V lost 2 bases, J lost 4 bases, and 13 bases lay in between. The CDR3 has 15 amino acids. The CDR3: CASSYGGLSADTQYF. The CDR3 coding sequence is TGTGCCAGCAGTTACGGGGGGTTAAGCGCAGATACGCAGTATTTT.

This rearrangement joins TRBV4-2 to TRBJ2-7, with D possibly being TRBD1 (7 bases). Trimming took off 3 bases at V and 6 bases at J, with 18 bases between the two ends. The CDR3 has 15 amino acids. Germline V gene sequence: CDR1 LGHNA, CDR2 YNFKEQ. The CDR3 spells CASSQEGQRRGEQYF. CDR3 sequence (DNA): TGTGCCAGCAGCCAGGAGGGACAGAGAAGGGGCGAGCAGTACTTC.

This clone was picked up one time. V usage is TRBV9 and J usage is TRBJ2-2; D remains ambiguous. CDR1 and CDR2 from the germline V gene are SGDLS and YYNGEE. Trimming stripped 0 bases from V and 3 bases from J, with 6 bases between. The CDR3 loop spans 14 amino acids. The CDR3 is CASSVGRDTGELFF. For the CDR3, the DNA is TGTGCCAGCAGCGTAGGTCGGGACACCGGGGAGCTGTTTTTT.

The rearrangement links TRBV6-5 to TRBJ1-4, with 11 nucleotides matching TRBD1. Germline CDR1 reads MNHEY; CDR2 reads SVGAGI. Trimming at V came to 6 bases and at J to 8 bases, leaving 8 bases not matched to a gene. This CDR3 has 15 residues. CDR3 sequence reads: CASSRTGGGREKLFF. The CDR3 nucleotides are TGTGCCAGCAGCCGGACAGGGGGCGGACGGGAAAAACTGTTTTTT.

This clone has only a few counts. CDR3: CASSPGLAGGRTLTDTQYF. In DNA form, the CDR3 reads TGTGCCAGCAGTCCCGGACTAGCGGGGGGCCGTACTCTCACAGATACGCAGTATTTT. This chain links TRBV2 with TRBJ2-3; 14 bases match TRBD2. V lost 5 bases to trimming and J lost 2 bases; unmatched junction nucleotides: 12. This CDR3 contains 19 residues. The germline CDR1 and CDR2 sequences are SNHLY and FYNNEI.

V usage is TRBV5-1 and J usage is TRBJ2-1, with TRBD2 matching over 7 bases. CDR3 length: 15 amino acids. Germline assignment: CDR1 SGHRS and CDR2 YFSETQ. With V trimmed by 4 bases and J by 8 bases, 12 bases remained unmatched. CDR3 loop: CASSAGLVGVDEQFF. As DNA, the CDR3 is TGCGCCAGCAGCGCCGGACTAGTAGGAGTCGATGAGCAGTTCTTC.

The CDR3 bases are TGTGCCAGCAGCTTGATGACGGGAGGTTTTGGCGGGGAGCTGTTTTTT. Protein sequence: CASSLMTGGFGGELFF. The genes are TRBV5-4 and TRBJ2-2; TRBD2 aligns across 7 bases. V gave up 1 base and J gave up 7 bases; unmatched junction bases: 10. The CDR3 is made up of 16 amino acids. Germline CDR1 reads SGHNT; CDR2 reads YYREEE (reference sequence).

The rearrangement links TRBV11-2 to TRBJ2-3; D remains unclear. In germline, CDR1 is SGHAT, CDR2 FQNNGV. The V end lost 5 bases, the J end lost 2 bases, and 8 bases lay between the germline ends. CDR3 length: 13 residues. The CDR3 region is CASSRRATDTQYF. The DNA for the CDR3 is TGTGCCAGCAGCCGTAGAGCCACAGATACGCAGTATTTT.

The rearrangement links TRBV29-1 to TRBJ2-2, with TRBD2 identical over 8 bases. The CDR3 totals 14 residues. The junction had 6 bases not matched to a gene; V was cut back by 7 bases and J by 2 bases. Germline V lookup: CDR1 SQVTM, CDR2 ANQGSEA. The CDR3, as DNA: TGCAGCGCCGTTATAGCGGGAAACACCGGGGAGCTGTTTTTT. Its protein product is CSAVIAGNTGELFF.

The CDR3 DNA reads TGTGCCAGCAGCCTACAGGGTTTAGGTCAGCCCCAGCATTTT. It encodes CASSLQGLGQPQHF. The gene calls are TRBV27 and TRBJ1-5, with D maybe TRBD1 (6 bases). The V gene's germline CDR1 is MNHEY and CDR2 SMNVEV (reference sequence). The CDR3 is 14 residues long. Deletions cut 6 bases from V and 6 bases from J, with 15 bases between.

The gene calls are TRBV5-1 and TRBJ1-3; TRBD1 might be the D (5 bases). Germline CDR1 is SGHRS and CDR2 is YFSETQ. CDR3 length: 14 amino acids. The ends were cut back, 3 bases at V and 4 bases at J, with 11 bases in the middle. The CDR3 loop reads CASSYAGEGNTIYF. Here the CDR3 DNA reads TGCGCCAGCAGCTATGCGGGGGAAGGAAACACCATATATTTT.

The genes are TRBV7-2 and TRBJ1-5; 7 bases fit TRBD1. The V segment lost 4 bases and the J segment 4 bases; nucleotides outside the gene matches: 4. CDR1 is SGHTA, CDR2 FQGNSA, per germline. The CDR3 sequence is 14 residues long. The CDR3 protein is CASSWGTVNQPQHF. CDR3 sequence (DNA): TGTGCCAGCAGCTGGGGGACAGTGAATCAGCCCCAGCATTTT.

CDR3 sequence reads: CASSYSTANTEAFF. In DNA, the CDR3 is TGTGCCAGCAGTTACTCGACAGCGAACACTGAAGCTTTCTTT. The chain has TRBV6-6 and TRBJ1-1; D may be TRBD1 (5 bases). Trimming cost V 0 bases and J 1 base, with 6 bases left between them. In germline, CDR1 is MNHNY, CDR2 SVGAGI (reference sequence). This CDR3 is built from 14 residues.